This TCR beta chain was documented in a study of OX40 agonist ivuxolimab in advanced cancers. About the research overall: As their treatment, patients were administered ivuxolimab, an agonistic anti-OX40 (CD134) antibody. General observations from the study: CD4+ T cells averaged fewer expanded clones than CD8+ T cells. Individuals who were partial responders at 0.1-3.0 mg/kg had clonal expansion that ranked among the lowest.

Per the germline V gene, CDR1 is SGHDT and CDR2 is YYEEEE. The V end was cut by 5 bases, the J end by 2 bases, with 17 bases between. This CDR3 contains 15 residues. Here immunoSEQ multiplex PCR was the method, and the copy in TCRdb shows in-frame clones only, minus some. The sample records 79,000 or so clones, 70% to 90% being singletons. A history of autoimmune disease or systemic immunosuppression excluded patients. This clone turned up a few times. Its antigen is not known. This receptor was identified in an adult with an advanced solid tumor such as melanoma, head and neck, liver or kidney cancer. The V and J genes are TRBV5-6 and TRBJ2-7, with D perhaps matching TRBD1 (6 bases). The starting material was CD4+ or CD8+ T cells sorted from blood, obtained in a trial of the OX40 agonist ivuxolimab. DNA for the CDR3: TGTGCCAGCAGTTTCCTACAGGGAGTCCCCTACGAGCAGTACTTC. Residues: CASSFLQGVPYEQYF.